The source of this T cell receptor (beta chain) is a study of cytomegalovirus exposure and HLA in healthy donors. Germline CDR1 MRHNA, CDR2 SNTAGT. The V end was cut by 10 bases, the J end by 8 bases, with 18 bases between. This CDR3 has 13 amino acids. Primers for the PCR totalled 60 Vbeta and 13 Jbeta. Libraries were prepared by immunoSEQ multiplex PCR; TCRdb keeps only in-frame clonotypes and omits some of them. Its listing shows over 45,000 clones. To note about this clone: Antigen: not known.

Study-wide results and caveats: An analysis that was carried out later associated about 17,000 TCR beta sequences with HLA alleles at 0.05 false discovery rate. The listing of 150 to 200 TCR beta chains classed them as cytomegalovirus-associated.

This TCR came from a woman aged 18-29 years in good health and CMV-seronegative. The rearrangement joins TRBV6-4 to TRBJ2-4, with a weak D call TRBD2 (5 bases). Sequencing was carried out using PBMCs. The CDR3, as DNA: TGTGCCACCGCTCTTTTCCCCGGGGACATTCAGTACTTC. Translating it yields CATALFPGDIQYF.